This T cell receptor beta chain was profiled in a study of cytomegalovirus exposure and HLA in healthy donors (TCRdb year 2017). At the level of the whole study: In an earlier analysis of under 600 of the donors, less than 350 Gb of sequence data and 117 million unique TCR beta sequences from 180 million or so T cells were reported. Every repertoire in the discovery cohort had been generated on one and the same sequencing platform. A later analysis re-examined previously published TCR beta repertoires from about 700 donors and added high-resolution HLA genotyping to investigate patterns of TCR occurrence. In a later genetic analysis, genome-wide SNP genotypes for 398 of the 666 donors were used, and that subset was treated as a discovery cohort. Rather than drawing on any new phenotypic data, the later analysis identified candidate immune exposures from TCR beta sequences and the way those sequences occurred across donors. Among the approximately 400 genotyped donors, roughly 80% belonged to the genetic ancestry cluster associated with self-reported Caucasian donors. Typing coverage differed by locus: A, B, C, DRB1 and DQB1 were typed in roughly 629-640 donors, DQA1 in approximately 520, DPA1 in around 600, and DPB1 in around 490. An early release that covered about 640 HLA-typed donors contained approximately 320 gigabases of sequencing data and roughly 84 million unique TCR sequences. Among under 450 genotyped donors of the cohort, an average of approximately 250,000 unique TCR beta nucleotide sequences were sequenced per donor, about a sixth of them non-productive. Five DR-DQ haplotypes were handled as single units for association and clustering, since linkage in the cohort was strong. Using immunosequencing, the study profiled T cell repertoires from about 620 subjects and related those repertoires to cytomegalovirus serostatus. To decide whether each TCR beta V gene segment behaved as functional or pseudogenic, an earlier analysis of fewer than 750 of the donors relied on high-throughput TCR beta sequencing. The study combined high-throughput TCR immunosequencing, statistical association of individual TCRs with disease status, and machine learning to predict cytomegalovirus infection status. Both class I and class II loci were covered by HLA typing, at four-digit resolution. The study aimed to test whether signatures of past pathogen exposure could be identified by cataloging public T cell receptors. Donor age, sex, ethnicity and CMV serostatus were compiled together with the repertoire data. Along with the roughly 670-subject first cohort, a separate validation cohort of roughly 110 different subjects was used.

The study at large found these results: Linkage disequilibrium might explain the correlated functional status among segregating V segments, but an unknown experimental factor could not be excluded. According to the authors, the approach could potentially be generalized to other disease states and immunological phenotypes. Most CMV-associated TCR beta chains appeared to be HLA-restricted in a later analysis, and the HLA associations seemed to be driven largely by CMV exposure. The sequencing pipeline was judged likely to have produced a cluster of highly shared sequence variants as a technical artifact. A total of roughly 160 TCR beta chains were listed by the study as associated with cytomegalovirus. For the cohort, immune exposure information was limited to CMV serostatus. In vitro tests confirmed that a few of the cytomegalovirus-associated TCR beta chains recognize cytomegalovirus antigens. Some IMGT-functional V segments, including TRBV6-2 and TRBV6-3, could not be told apart with the 87-base-pair reads, so those segments were excluded. According to a later analysis, TCR association rates differed among HLA loci, with DRB1 alleles showing the most associated TCRs and HLA-C alleles showing the fewest. When HLA alleles, especially DR and DQ, strongly co-occurred, attributing TCR associations to individual alleles was difficult. The presence/absence analyses assumed that sequencing depth was roughly uniform across donors, and that assumption may not be true. According to a later genetic analysis, donors in an Asian-associated ancestry cluster had fewer N-insertions in productive TCRs than the approximately 610-donor mean. A later genetic analysis associated a missense DCLRE1C variant with V-gene and J-gene trimming of TCR beta chains, and an independent cohort replicated the association. Because counts were too low, 15 to 20 rarely observed V segments, including chromosome 9 orphons, were excluded from the earlier analysis of roughly 580 of the donors. A further reported finding was that TCR beta sequences accurately predicted the HLA-A and HLA-B alleles for most subjects in the first cohort. Only TCR beta chains were sequenced in this cohort, and the absence of alpha or paired-chain data limited detectable features. In a later analysis, HLA-associated TCR beta chains showed more clonal expansion and lower generation probabilities than non-associated chains that were equally common. Cytomegalovirus status was reported to be diagnosed by the classifier with high specificity and sensitivity in both the original and validation cohorts. HLA typing was unavailable for some donors at each locus, so association tests used only the typed subset. Several of the top co-occurrence clusters appeared to be linked to parvovirus B19, influenza, CMV and Epstein-Barr virus, according to a later analysis. Specific HLA alleles were associated with roughly 16,000 TCR beta sequences at a false discovery rate of 0.05 in a later analysis. Across donors, most TCR sequences were observed very rarely, whereas some public TCRs were present in many individuals. An earlier analysis of approximately 530 of the donors showed that most TCR beta V segments appeared in productive rearrangements either about 87% or about 30% of the time, which broadly matched IMGT annotations.

The library was obtained by the immunoSEQ multiplex PCR assay. The multiplex PCR relied on a mix of 60 forward primers for TCR Vbeta segments and 13 reverse primers for TCR Jbeta segments. The CDR3 region of rearranged TCR beta genes was amplified from genomic DNA by a multiplex PCR assay. The amplified TCR beta libraries were sequenced on the Illumina HiSeq System as 87-base-pair reads. In the paper's pipeline: A later analysis tallied 75 million to 95 million unique TCR beta chains across the 666 repertoires, and approximately 12 million of those chains were shared by two or more donors. Raw reads were error-corrected and collapsed into unique sequences with a nearest-neighbor algorithm that merged closely related sequences to remove PCR and sequencing errors. To assign V, D and J gene segments, CDR3 sequences were aligned to IMGT reference sequences. For a sequence to be retained, a match of at least six nucleotides to both a V gene segment and a J gene segment was required. A rearrangement was called productive if the CDR3 had no stop codons and remained in frame with V and J, and every other rearrangement was called non-productive. Following IMGT convention, CDR3 was defined as the stretch from the second conserved V-encoded cysteine to the conserved J-encoded phenylalanine. In an earlier analysis of around 540 of the donors, sequences lacking an unambiguous match to a single V gene segment were excluded. An earlier analysis of a few hundred of the donors called V segments functional above 56.7% productive rearrangements and segregating when the between-donor standard deviation exceeded 5%. A statistical classification framework was developed to diagnose cytomegalovirus status using the catalog of TCR beta chain sequences. A later analysis assigned V and J genes by comparing TCR nucleotide sequences with IMGT/GENE-DB human TR gene sequences. The TCRdist pipeline was used in a later analysis to assign CDR3 sequences and most-parsimonious VDJ recombination scenarios. In a later analysis, every TCR beta chain was defined by the combination of its CDR3 amino acid sequence and its V-gene family, and reads without a unique V-gene family were dropped. As a way to deal with suspected cross-contamination and a sequencing artifact, a later analysis dropped 450 to 700 nucleotide sequences that were highly shared and had low generation probability. In a later analysis, a clonal expansion index was calculated for each public chain from normalized within-repertoire ranks of inferred template counts. In a later analysis, generation probabilities were computed using a VDJ recombination model fitted to out-of-frame rearrangements, and the results were checked against IGoR. In a later analysis, hypergeometric tests were used to score TCR-TCR, TCR-HLA and TCR-CMV co-occurrence, with a repertoire-size bias correction applied to TCR pairs. False discovery rates were estimated in a later analysis by permuting HLA or CMV assignments 20 times. A later analysis grouped co-occurring TCRs with DBSCAN, adding TCRdist sequence similarity when clustering within HLA-allele-positive subsets. Repertoires with fewer than 30,000 or more than 120,000 public chains, plus five repertoires with anomalous nucleotide sharing, were excluded from co-occurrence clustering. Held by TCRdb, this immuneACCESS table contains in-frame sequences only and omits some clones. Under half of the omission traces to an unresolved V gene where checked; the cause of the rest is unknown. Clone size and the V and J calls come from that table; the DNA yielded D and trimming. Counted in this sample were around 150,000 clones; around 65% of them appeared once. The top ten clones comprise around 1.8% of the sample.

The cohort consisted of 600 or so healthy bone marrow donors. Cohort members were all nominally healthy when sampled, although unrecorded immune exposures were likely present. The donor was CMV seronegative and was included in the group of a few hundred seronegative cohort members. Each donor provided a peripheral blood sample, and peripheral blood mononuclear cells were used for TCR beta sequencing. The Qiagen DNeasy Blood Extraction Kit was used to extract genomic DNA from the blood cell samples. Worth noting for this clone: No antigen is known for it. Base qualities are missing; no much larger clone stands one base away.

The cysteine opens and the phenylalanine closes a CDR3 of 14 amino acids. The DNA shown is the 42-base CDR3, in frame from base 1. Trimming removed 5 bases from V and 2 bases from J; the gene matches leave 3 bases unexplained. Looking up the germline V gene yields CDR1 SGHAT and CDR2 FQNNGV. Source material: PBMCs. The rearranged chain carries TRBV11-2 and TRBJ2-7, and 10 junction bases match TRBD1. The clonotype was recovered from a male donor in good health and CMV-seronegative. This receptor carries the CDR3 CASSRDRGPYEQYF. The nucleotide sequence is given as TGTGCCAGCAGCCGGGACAGGGGACCCTACGAGCAGTACTTC.